This paragraph reports one T cell receptor (beta chain). The antigen remains unidentified. A multiplex PCR was run with 60 Vbeta primers and 13 Jbeta primers. Method: immunoSEQ multiplex PCR; TCRdb's copy keeps in-frame clones and lacks some. Here the sample spans 80,000 to 95,000 clones, 84% being singletons. The data were obtained in a study of cytomegalovirus exposure and HLA in healthy donors. Study findings and constraints: Sequencing likely caused a cluster of highly shared sequence variants.

Germline assignment: CDR1 MDHEN and CDR2 SYDVKM. The CDR3 runs 14 residues. V lost 3 bases, J lost 2 bases, and 10 bases lay in between. The sequence derives from a woman aged 18-29 years in good health and CMV-seropositive. This chain joins TRBV28 and TRBJ1-1; maybe TRBD1 (6 bases). Sequencing was performed on PBMCs. In nucleotides, the CDR3 is TGTGCCAGCAGTTTTTGGACAGTTAACACTGAAGCTTTCTTT. This gives the protein CASSFWTVNTEAFF.